This is a list of T cell receptor beta chains from one sample in a study of blood T cell repertoires in COVID-19. Method: immunoSEQ multiplex PCR; TCRdb's copy keeps in-frame clones and lacks some. The table records around 200,000 clones, roughly 85% of them present only once. Material for sequencing was PBMCs or T cells enriched from blood (not recorded which). These receptors all come from a man aged 35-49 years who had recovered from COVID-19. The CDR3 runs from the conserved cysteine through the conserved F or W. The D gene is left open where the match is weak. Expanded clones are given a class, and other clones once, few, many or no size at all.

D: TRBD1
J: TRBJ1-6
V: TRBV11-3
size: NA
DNA: TGTGCCAGCAGCGGTGCGGGACAGAATAATTCACCCCTCCACTTT
CDR3: CASSGAGQNNSPLHF

D: NA
J: TRBJ2-2
V: TRBV28
size: NA
DNA: TGTGCCAGCAGTTTACGGGGGGAGCTGTTTTTT
CDR3: CASSLRGELFF

D: TRBD1
J: TRBJ1-2
V: TRBV5-1
size: NA
DNA: TGCGCCAGCAGCACCCTCTCGCCAGGGGGGAATGGCTACACCTTC
CDR3: CASSTLSPGGNGYTF

D: NA
J: TRBJ1-5
V: TRBV28
size: NA
DNA: TGTGCCAGCAGTGGCGGTGGCAGGGGAATTAATCAGCCCCAGCATTTT
CDR3: CASSGGGRGINQPQHF

D: TRBD1
J: TRBJ1-2
V: TRBV5-8
size: few
DNA: TGTGCCAGCAGCCCCCGGGACAGGCAACTGGGGGGCTACACCTTC
CDR3: CASSPRDRQLGGYTF

D: TRBD1
J: TRBJ2-2
V: TRBV29-1
size: once
DNA: TGCAGCGTTGGAGGACAGGTGAACACCGGGGAGCTGTTTTTT
CDR3: CSVGGQVNTGELFF

D: NA
J: TRBJ2-7
V: TRBV11-2
size: once
DNA: TGTGCCAGCAGCTCTATCCGGGACAATAACTACGAGCAGTACTTC
CDR3: CASSSIRDNNYEQYF

D: NA
J: TRBJ1-2
V: TRBV19
size: NA
DNA: TGTGCCAGTAGTAGGGGGGGGAACTATGGCTACACCTTC
CDR3: CASSRGGNYGYTF

D: NA
J: TRBJ2-3
V: TRBV28
size: NA
DNA: TGTGCCAGCAGTTCACCCTTTTCGCTACTTAGCACAGATACGCAGTATTTT
CDR3: CASSSPFSLLSTDTQYF

D: NA
J: TRBJ1-4
V: TRBV28
size: NA
DNA: TGTGCCAGCAGTTTAGGTTGGGGGCAGTCAACTAATGAAAAACTGTTTTTT
CDR3: CASSLGWGQSTNEKLFF

D: NA
J: TRBJ2-3
V: TRBV6-5
size: NA
DNA: TGTGCCAGCAGTCCCACATGGACTAGCACAGATACGCAGTATTTT
CDR3: CASSPTWTSTDTQYF

D: TRBD1
J: TRBJ2-7
V: TRBV27
size: NA
DNA: TGTGCCAGCAACAGGGGGCACGAGCAGTACTTC
CDR3: CASNRGHEQYF

D: TRBD2
J: TRBJ2-1
V: TRBV10-3
size: NA
DNA: TGTGCCATCAGTGAGTCGACGCCTAGCGGGGGGTTTGAGCAGTTCTTC
CDR3: CAISESTPSGGFEQFF

D: TRBD2
J: TRBJ2-4
V: TRBV30
size: NA
DNA: TGTGCCTGGAGTGTACCCGTGGCGGGAGGGTTACAAAACATTCAGTACTTC
CDR3: CAWSVPVAGGLQNIQYF

D: NA
J: TRBJ1-2
V: TRBV3-1/TRBV3-2
size: NA
DNA: TGTGCCAGCAGCCAAGTAGGACAGCAAGTAGCCTATGGCTACACCTTC
CDR3: CASSQVGQQVAYGYTF

D: NA
J: TRBJ1-6
V: TRBV9
size: NA
DNA: TGTGCCAGCAGCGTCTACAGGGCTAATTCACCCCTCCACTTT
CDR3: CASSVYRANSPLHF

D: NA
J: TRBJ1-1
V: TRBV29-1
size: NA
DNA: TGCAGCGTCGTCGGGAGAATGAACACTGAAGCTTTCTTT
CDR3: CSVVGRMNTEAFF